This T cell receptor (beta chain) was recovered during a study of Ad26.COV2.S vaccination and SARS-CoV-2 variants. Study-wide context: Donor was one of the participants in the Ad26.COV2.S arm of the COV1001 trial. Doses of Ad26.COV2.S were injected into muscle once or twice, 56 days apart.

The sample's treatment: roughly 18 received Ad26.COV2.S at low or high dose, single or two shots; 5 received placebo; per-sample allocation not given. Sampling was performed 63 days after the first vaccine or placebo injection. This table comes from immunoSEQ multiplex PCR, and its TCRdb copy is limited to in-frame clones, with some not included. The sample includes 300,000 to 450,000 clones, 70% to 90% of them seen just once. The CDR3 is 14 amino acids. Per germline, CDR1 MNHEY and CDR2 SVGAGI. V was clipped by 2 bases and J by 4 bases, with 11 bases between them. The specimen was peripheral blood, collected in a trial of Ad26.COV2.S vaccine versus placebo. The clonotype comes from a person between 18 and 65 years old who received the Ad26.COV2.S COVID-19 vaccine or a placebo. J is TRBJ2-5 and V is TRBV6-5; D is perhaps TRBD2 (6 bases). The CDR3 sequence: CASSYGGTLETQYF. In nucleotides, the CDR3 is TGTGCCAGCAGTTACGGCGGGACCTTAGAGACCCAGTACTTC.